This T cell receptor beta chain was documented in a study of blood T cell repertoires in COVID-19. This CDR3 has 16 amino acids. The germline gives CDR1 LGHNA, CDR2 YNFKEQ. The V and J ends lost 3 bases and 3 bases respectively, with 14 bases between them. In the original analysis: The assay estimated nucleated cells by amplifying reference gene primers. TCRdb's table, derived via immunoSEQ multiplex PCR, lists solely in-frame clones and lacks some. D and trimming come from the DNA, and the V and J calls and clone size come from that table. The table includes around 390,000 clones, about 83% detected once.

The chain uses TRBV4-2 and TRBJ1-4; D remains ambiguous. This receptor was taken from a woman between 45 and 60 years old who had recovered from COVID-19. Sequenced: PBMCs or T cells enriched from blood (not recorded which). CDR3 sequence (DNA): TGTGCCAGCAGCCAGGATCCGGGGTGGGCTAATGAAAAACTGTTTTTT. This encodes CASSQDPGWANEKLFF.